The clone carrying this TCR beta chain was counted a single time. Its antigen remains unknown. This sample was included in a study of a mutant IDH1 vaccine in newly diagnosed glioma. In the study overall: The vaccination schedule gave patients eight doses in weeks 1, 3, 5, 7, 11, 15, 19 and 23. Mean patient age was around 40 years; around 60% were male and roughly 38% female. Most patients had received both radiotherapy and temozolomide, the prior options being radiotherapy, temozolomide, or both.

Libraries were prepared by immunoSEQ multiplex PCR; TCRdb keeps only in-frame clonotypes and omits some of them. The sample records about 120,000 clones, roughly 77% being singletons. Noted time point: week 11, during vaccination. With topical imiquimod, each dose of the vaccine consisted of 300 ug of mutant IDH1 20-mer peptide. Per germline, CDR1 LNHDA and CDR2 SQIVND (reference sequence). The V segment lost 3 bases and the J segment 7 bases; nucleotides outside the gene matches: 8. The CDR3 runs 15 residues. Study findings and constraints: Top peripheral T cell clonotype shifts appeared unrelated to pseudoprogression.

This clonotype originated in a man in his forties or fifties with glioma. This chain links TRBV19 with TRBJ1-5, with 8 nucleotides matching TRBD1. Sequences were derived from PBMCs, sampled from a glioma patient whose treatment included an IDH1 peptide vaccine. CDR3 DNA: TGTGCCAGTAGTATCGACGCGACAGGGGCCCAGCCCCAGCATTTT. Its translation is CASSIDATGAQPQHF. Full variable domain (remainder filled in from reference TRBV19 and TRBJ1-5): DGGITQSPKYLFRKEGQNVTLSCEQNLNHDAMYWYRQDPGQGLRLIYYSQIVNDFQKGDIAEGYSVSREKKESFPLTVTSAQKNPTAFYLCASSIDATGAQPQHFGDGTRLSIL.